The 20 T cell receptor beta chains below all came from one sample that was sequenced in a study of cytomegalovirus exposure and HLA in healthy donors. Primers for the PCR totalled 60 Vbeta and 13 Jbeta. Measured with immunoSEQ multiplex PCR; TCRdb has only the in-frame clones, and not every one. The sample has some 150,000 clones, approximately 77% seen once. Sequenced sample: PBMCs. These receptors were obtained from a woman in her forties in good health and CMV-seronegative.

This clone was seen many times. In DNA form, the CDR3 reads TGTGCCAGCAGTGATTGGGGACAGCACTACGAGCAGTACTTC. Protein product: CASSDWGQHYEQYF. V usage is TRBV25-1 and J usage is TRBJ2-7; 7 bases map to TRBD1. Trimming at V came to 3 bases and at J to 3 bases, leaving 5 bases not matched to a gene. The CDR3 spans 14 residues. CDR1 is MGHDK and CDR2 is SYGVNS in the germline V gene.

The rearrangement joins TRBV28 to TRBJ1-1; D might be TRBD1 (5 bases). V dropped 5 bases and J dropped 5 bases, with 15 bases sitting between them. CDR1 and CDR2 from the germline V gene are MDHEN and SYDVKM. The CDR3 runs 14 residues. CDR3 loop: CASSIRSRGTEAFF. The CDR3 DNA sequence: TGTGCCAGCAGTATCCGGTCCCGGGGGACTGAAGCTTTCTTT.

Comments on this clone: One end of the junction does not line up with germline, which may come from a read error. The chain joins TRBV28 to TRBJ1-5; the match to TRBD1 covers 7 bases. Germline CDR1 and CDR2: MDHEN and SYDVKM. The CDR3 loop spans 16 amino acids. This CDR3 is CASRNTGAAGNRPQHF. The CDR3 bases are TGTGCCAGCAGAAATACAGGGGCAGCAGGCAATCGGCCCCAGCATTTT.

This rearrangement joins TRBV28 to TRBJ1-2; 8 bases line up with TRBD1. Germline V gives CDR1 MDHEN, CDR2 SYDVKM. With 5 bases clipped from V and 1 base from J, the junction kept 6 bases outside the gene matches. The CDR3 totals 15 residues. CDR3 in amino acids: CASSPRGLGNYGYTF. CDR3 in DNA: TGTGCCAGCAGTCCCAGGGGGCTTGGTAACTATGGCTACACCTTC.

The rearrangement links TRBV25-1 to TRBJ1-6; D uncertain. The V end lost 3 bases, the J end lost 6 bases, and 9 bases lay between the germline ends. The CDR3 is 14 amino acids. From germline, CDR1 is MGHDK and CDR2 SYGVNS. The CDR3, as DNA: TGTGCCAGCAGTGAGTCGGGGTCTAATTCACCCCTCCACTTT. It yields the protein CASSESGSNSPLHF.

This clone was recorded once. The chain is built from TRBV5-1 and TRBJ1-4, with 7 bases lining up with TRBD1. Germline V lookup: CDR1 SGHRS, CDR2 YFSETQ. The CDR3 sequence is 14 residues long. The V segment lost 3 bases and the J segment 7 bases; nucleotides outside the gene matches: 6. The CDR3 reads CASSSQGVGEKLFF. The CDR3 coding sequence is TGCGCCAGCAGCTCCCAGGGGGTGGGTGAAAAACTGTTTTTT.

This clone was detected only a few times. The chain has TRBV27 and TRBJ1-1, with D hard to call. V lost 5 bases and J 3 bases, leaving 10 bases between the germline ends. In germline, CDR1 is MNHEY, CDR2 SMNVEV (reference sequence). This CDR3 spans 13 amino acids. The CDR3 nucleotides are TGTGCCAGCAGTCCTCTCCCTTACACTGAAGCTTTCTTT. Residues: CASSPLPYTEAFF.

The rearrangement links TRBV28 to TRBJ1-1; weak D call: TRBD1 (6 bases). CDR3 length: 11 amino acids. The V gene's germline CDR1 is MDHEN and CDR2 SYDVKM. Trimming shortened V by 6 bases and J by 4 bases, and 6 bases separated the two germline ends. CDR3: CASRGGTEAFF. The CDR3 region has the DNA TGTGCCAGCAGAGGGGGCACTGAAGCTTTCTTT.

The V call is TRBV6-1, the J call TRBJ1-1, with D unresolved. The CDR3 runs to 13 residues. CDR1 is MNHNS and CDR2 is SASEGT in the germline V gene. V lost 5 bases and J 0 bases, leaving 7 bases between the germline ends. For the CDR3, the DNA is TGTGCCAGCAGTAACCCAGTGAACACTGAAGCTTTCTTT. Its translation: CASSNPVNTEAFF.

Remarks on this clone: A read error may account for a junction end that differs from germline. The chain joins TRBV6-1 to TRBJ1-1, with D possibly TRBD1 on 5 matching bases. In germline, CDR1 is MNHNS, CDR2 SASEGT. CDR3 size: 16 residues. CDR3 in DNA: TGTGCCAGCAGTCAAGCCTTGGGGGAGGAGAACACTGAAGCTTTCTTT. Translation gives CASSQALGEENTEAFF.

The chain uses TRBV6-5 and TRBJ2-7; D perhaps matches TRBD1 (6 bases). This CDR3 has 15 amino acids. The germline CDR1 and CDR2 sequences are MNHEY and SVGAGI. Deletions cut 2 bases from V and 0 bases from J, with 11 bases between. The CDR3 region has the DNA TGTGCCAGCAGTTACCGAGGACAGAGCTCCTACGAGCAGTACTTC. Its translation: CASSYRGQSSYEQYF.

The table lists this clone with a few counts. The CDR3 region has the DNA TGCGCCAGCAGCCAAGATCGTGGAGGGAACGATCAGCCCCAGCATTTT. Its protein product is CASSQDRGGNDQPQHF. This sequence joins TRBV4-3 and TRBJ1-5; unclear D gene. Trimming stripped 0 bases from V and 5 bases from J, with 14 bases between. The CDR3 sequence is 16 residues long. Germline assignment: CDR1 LGHNA and CDR2 YSLEER.

The V call is TRBV6-6, the J call TRBJ2-1, with 7 nucleotides matching TRBD2. This CDR3 has 15 amino acids. Trimming took 6 bases from V and 6 from J; bases not matched to a gene: 11. The germline CDR1 and CDR2 sequences are MNHNY and SVGAGI (reference sequence). The CDR3: CASRVTWGRVNEQFF. In DNA, the CDR3 is TGTGCCAGCAGGGTTACGTGGGGGAGGGTCAATGAGCAGTTCTTC.

J is TRBJ2-7 and V is TRBV11-2; possible D gene TRBD2, 5 bases. Germline values: CDR1 SGHAT, CDR2 FQNNGV. Trimming removed 5 bases from V and 7 bases from J, with 21 bases in between. The CDR3 is made up of 15 amino acids. This chain's CDR3 is CASSPEAANRGEQYF. For the CDR3, the DNA is TGTGCCAGCAGCCCTGAGGCGGCCAACCGCGGGGAGCAGTACTTC.

This clone was found a few times. V and J are TRBV4-3 and TRBJ1-1; 9 bases fit TRBD1. The ends lost 3 bases at V and 4 bases at J; junction bases unmatched: 6. This CDR3 is built from 15 residues. Germline V gene data show CDR1 as LGHNA and CDR2 as YSLEER. This CDR3 reads CASSHYRGRRTEAFF. The CDR3 DNA reads as TGCGCCAGCAGCCATTACAGGGGGCGACGCACTGAAGCTTTCTTT.

This sequence joins TRBV25-1 and TRBJ2-3; D is unclear. The length of the CDR3 is 14 residues. The germline gives CDR1 MGHDK, CDR2 SYGVNS. V gave up 9 bases and J gave up 0 bases, with 13 bases separating them. CDR3: CASQACLSTDTQYF. Here the CDR3 DNA reads TGTGCCAGTCAGGCCTGCCTTAGCACAGATACGCAGTATTTT.

The genes are TRBV6-1 and TRBJ2-3; TRBD1 agrees at 7 bases. The germline V gene encodes CDR1 MNHNS and CDR2 SASEGT. The CDR3 has 15 residues. Trimming removed 1 base from V and 1 base from J; junction bases left unmatched: 2. As DNA, the CDR3 is TGTGCCAGCAGTGAAGGACAGGGTCGCACAGATACGCAGTATTTT. It yields the protein CASSEGQGRTDTQYF.

V and J are TRBV2 and TRBJ2-2; tentatively, D is TRBD2 (6 bases). Between the trimmed V and J ends, which lost 6 bases and 7 bases, there was a span of 15 bases. The CDR3 consists of 14 residues. Germline lookup yields CDR1 SNHLY and CDR2 FYNNEI. CDR3 in DNA: TGTGCCAGCAGGCAAACTAGCCTCGGCGGGGAGCTGTTTTTT. Protein product: CASRQTSLGGELFF.

V is TRBV6-5 and J is TRBJ2-4, with D possibly matching TRBD2 (7 bases). Germline V CDR1 and CDR2: MNHEY, SVGAGI. The ends were cut back, 0 bases at V and 9 bases at J, with 15 bases in the middle. The CDR3 is 15 amino acids. The CDR3 DNA is TGTGCCAGCAGTTACTCCACCTGGGGGGGCGGCATTCAGTACTTC. It translates to CASSYSTWGGGIQYF.

The chain employs TRBV10-3 and TRBJ2-1; 12 bases map to TRBD2. Germline V gives CDR1 ENHRY, CDR2 SYGVKD. The CDR3 length is 17 residues. Losses at the gene ends were 0 bases for V and 8 bases for J; bases not matched to a gene: 8. The CDR3 DNA reads TGTGCCATCAGTGAGTCCCCTAGCGGGGGGGCCGTCGATGAGCAGTTCTTC. It encodes CAISESPSGGAVDEQFF.